A single T cell receptor beta chain is shown here with its context. Its specificity is unknown. RNA extraction and reverse transcription yielded cDNA as sequencing template. Assay used: immunoSEQ multiplex PCR; TCRdb lists only in-frame clones, some missing. The data hold 160,000 or so clones, with less than 65% observed a single time. Sampling of alopecia areata patients yielded lesional scalp punch biopsies as well as peripheral blood. This specimen belongs to a study of CD8+ T cells in alopecia areata. Study-level information: Patients received oral tofacitinib, 5 to 10 mg twice daily, for moderate-to-severe alopecia areata. Study-level findings and limits: Compared with mice, patients displayed less clear TCR sharing, possibly for HLA-related reasons.

The sequenced sample was CD8+ T cells sorted from blood, obtained at week 0. The receptor was isolated from a human donor with alopecia areata.

The CDR3 DNA sequence: TGTGCCTGGGGATACAAGATTGAAGCTTTCTTT. The encoded protein is CAWGYKIEAFF. The genes are TRBV30 and TRBJ1-1; D is unclear. The germline V gene encodes CDR1 GTSNPN and CDR2 SVGIG (reference sequence). The CDR3 is 11 amino acids. Between the trimmed V and J ends, which lost 5 bases and 7 bases, there was a span of 11 bases.